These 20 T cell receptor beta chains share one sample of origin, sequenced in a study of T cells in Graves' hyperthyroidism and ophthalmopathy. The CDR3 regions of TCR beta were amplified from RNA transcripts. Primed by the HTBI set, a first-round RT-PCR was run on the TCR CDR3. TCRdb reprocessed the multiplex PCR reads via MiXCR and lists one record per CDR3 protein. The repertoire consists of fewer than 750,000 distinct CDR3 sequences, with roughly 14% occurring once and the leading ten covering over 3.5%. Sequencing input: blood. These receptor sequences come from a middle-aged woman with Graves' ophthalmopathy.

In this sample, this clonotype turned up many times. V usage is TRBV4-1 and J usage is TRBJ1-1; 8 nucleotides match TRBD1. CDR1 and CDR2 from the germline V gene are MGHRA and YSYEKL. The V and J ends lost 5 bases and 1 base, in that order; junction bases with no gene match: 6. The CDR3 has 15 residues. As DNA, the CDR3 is TGCGCCAGCAGCAAAGGACAGGGCCCGAACACTGAAGCTTTCTTT. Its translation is CASSKGQGPNTEAFF.

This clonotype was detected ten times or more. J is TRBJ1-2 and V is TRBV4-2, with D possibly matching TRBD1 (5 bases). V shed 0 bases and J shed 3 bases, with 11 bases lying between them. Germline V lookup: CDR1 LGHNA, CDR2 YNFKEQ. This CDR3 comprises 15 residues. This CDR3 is CASSQDPRDDYGYTF. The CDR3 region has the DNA TGTGCCAGCAGCCAAGATCCCAGGGATGACTATGGCTACACCTTC.

CDR3 protein: CASSQVALGVLGKNIQYF. CDR3 nucleotides: TGTGCCAGCAGCCAAGTTGCCTTAGGGGTACTAGGGAAAAACATTCAGTACTTC. This chain links TRBV3-1 with TRBJ2-4; possibly TRBD1 or TRBD2 for D (5 bases each). CDR1 and CDR2 from the germline V gene are LGHDT and YNNKEL (reference sequence). V lost 1 base to trimming and J lost 4 bases, with 20 bases between them. The CDR3 is 18 amino acids.

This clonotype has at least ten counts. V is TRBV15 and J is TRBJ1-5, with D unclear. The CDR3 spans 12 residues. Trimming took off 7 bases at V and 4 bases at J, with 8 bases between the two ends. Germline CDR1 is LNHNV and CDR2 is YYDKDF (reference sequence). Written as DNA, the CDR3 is TGTGCCACCACCGACGGGAATCAGCCCCAGCATTTT. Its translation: CATTDGNQPQHF.

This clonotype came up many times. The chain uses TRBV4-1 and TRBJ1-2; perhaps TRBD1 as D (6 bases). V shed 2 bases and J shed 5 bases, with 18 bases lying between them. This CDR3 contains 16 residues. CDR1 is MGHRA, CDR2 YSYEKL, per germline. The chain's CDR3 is CASSQIRGAAWYGYTF. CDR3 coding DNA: TGCGCCAGCAGCCAAATAAGGGGGGCGGCTTGGTATGGCTACACCTTC.

The CDR3, as DNA: TGTGCCAGCAGTCCCGTCGGGACAGGGGAAGAGACCCAGTACTTC. It translates to CASSPVGTGEETQYF. The chain is built from TRBV6-2 or TRBV6-3 and TRBJ2-5; TRBD1 agrees at 10 bases. Unmatched junction bases numbered 6, after V lost 5 bases and J lost 3 bases. CDR3 length: 15 residues. Germline CDR1 MNHEY, CDR2 SVGEGT.

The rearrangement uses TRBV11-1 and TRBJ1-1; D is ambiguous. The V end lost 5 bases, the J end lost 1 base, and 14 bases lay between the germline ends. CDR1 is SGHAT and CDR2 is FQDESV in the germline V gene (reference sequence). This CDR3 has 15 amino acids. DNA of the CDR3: TGTGCCAGCAGCCCTTATTCTGGGAGGAACACTGAAGCTTTCTTT. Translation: CASSPYSGRNTEAFF.

This chain's CDR3 is CASTKGGTGELFF. Written as DNA, the CDR3 is TGTGCCAGCACCAAGGGTGGAACCGGGGAGCTGTTTTTT. This chain uses TRBV6-5 with TRBJ2-2, with D unresolved. This CDR3 comprises 13 residues. Germline V gives CDR1 MNHEY, CDR2 SVGAGI. Between the trimmed V and J ends, which lost 7 bases and 5 bases, there was a span of 11 bases.

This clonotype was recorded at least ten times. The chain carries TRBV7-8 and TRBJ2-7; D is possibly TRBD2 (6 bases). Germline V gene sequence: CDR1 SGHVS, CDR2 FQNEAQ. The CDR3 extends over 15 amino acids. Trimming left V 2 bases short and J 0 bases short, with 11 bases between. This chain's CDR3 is CASSLFSGSSYEQYF. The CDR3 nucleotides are TGTGCCAGCAGCTTATTTTCCGGGAGCTCCTACGAGCAGTACTTC.

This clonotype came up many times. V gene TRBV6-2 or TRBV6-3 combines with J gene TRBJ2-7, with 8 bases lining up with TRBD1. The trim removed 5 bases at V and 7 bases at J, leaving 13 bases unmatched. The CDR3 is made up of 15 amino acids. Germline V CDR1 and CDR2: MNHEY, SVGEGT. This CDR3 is CASSTPGQATPEQYF. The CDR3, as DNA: TGTGCCAGCAGTACCCCGGGACAGGCCACTCCTGAGCAGTACTTC.

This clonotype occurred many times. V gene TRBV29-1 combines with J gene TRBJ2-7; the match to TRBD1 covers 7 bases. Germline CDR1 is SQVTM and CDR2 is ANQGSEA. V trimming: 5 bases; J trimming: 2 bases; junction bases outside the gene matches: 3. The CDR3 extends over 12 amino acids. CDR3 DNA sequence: TGCAGCGTTCGGGACAGACCCTACGAGCAGTACTTC. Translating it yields CSVRDRPYEQYF.

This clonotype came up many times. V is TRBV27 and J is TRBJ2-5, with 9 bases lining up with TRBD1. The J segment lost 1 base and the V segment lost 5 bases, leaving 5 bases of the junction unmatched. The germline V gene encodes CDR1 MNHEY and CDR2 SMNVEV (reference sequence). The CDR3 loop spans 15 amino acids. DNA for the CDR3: TGTGCCAGCAGTCTGACAGGGGGAGGCCAAGAGACCCAGTACTTC. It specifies CASSLTGGGQETQYF.

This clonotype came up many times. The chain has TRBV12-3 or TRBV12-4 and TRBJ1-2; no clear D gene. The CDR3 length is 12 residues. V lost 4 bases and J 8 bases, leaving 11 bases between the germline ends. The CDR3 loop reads CASSSDGGGYTF. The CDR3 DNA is TGTGCCAGCAGTTCCGACGGAGGAGGCTACACCTTC.

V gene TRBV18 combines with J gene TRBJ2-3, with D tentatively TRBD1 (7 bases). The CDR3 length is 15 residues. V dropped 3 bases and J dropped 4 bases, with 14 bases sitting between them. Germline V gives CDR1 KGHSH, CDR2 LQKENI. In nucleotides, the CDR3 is TGTGCCAGCTCACCCGGGGGACAGTTCGCAGATACGCAGTATTTT. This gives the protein CASSPGGQFADTQYF. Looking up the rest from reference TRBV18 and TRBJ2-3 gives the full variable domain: NAGVMQNPRHLVRRRGQEARLRCSPMKGHSHVYWYRQLPEEGLKFMVYLQKENIIDESGMPKERFSAEFPKEGPSILRIQQVVRGDSAAYFCASSPGGQFADTQYFGPGTRLTVL.

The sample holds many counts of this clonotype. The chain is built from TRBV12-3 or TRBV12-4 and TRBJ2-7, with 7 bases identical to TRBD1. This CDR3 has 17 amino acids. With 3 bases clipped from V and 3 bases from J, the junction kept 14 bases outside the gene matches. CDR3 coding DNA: TGTGCCAGCAGTTTGATGTCCCCAGACAGGGTGAGCTACGAGCAGTACTTC. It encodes CASSLMSPDRVSYEQYF.

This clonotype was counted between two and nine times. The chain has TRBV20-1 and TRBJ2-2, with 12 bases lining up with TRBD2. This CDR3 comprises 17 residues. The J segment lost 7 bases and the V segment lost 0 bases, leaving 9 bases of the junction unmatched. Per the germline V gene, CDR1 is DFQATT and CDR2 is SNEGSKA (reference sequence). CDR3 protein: CSARDPSGRAQSGELFF. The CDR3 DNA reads TGCAGTGCTAGAGATCCTAGCGGGAGGGCCCAGAGCGGGGAGCTGTTTTTT.

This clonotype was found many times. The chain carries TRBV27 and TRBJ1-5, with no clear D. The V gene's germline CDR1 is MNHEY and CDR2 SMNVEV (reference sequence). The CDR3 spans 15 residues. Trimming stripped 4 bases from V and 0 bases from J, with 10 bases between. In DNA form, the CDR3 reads TGTGCCAGCAGTTACAGAGCTTATAGCAATCAGCCCCAGCATTTT. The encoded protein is CASSYRAYSNQPQHF.

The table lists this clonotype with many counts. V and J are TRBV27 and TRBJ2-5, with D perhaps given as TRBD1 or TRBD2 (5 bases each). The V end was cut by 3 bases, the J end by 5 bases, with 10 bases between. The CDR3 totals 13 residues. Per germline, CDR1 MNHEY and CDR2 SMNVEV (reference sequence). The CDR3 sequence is CASSLLAGETQYF. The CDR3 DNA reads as TGTGCCAGCAGTTTGCTAGCAGGGGAGACCCAGTACTTC.

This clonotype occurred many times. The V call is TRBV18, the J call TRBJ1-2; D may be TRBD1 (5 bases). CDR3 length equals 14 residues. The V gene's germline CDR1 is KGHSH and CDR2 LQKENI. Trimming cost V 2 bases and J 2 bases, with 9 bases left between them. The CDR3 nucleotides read TGTGCCAGCTCACCAGGGGCACCCAACTATGGCTACACCTTC. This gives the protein CASSPGAPNYGYTF.

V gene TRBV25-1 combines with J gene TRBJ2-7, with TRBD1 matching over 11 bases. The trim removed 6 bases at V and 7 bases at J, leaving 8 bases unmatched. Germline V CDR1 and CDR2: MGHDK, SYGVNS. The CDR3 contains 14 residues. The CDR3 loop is CASSADRGPGEQYF. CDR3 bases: TGTGCCAGCAGCGCGGACAGGGGGCCTGGTGAGCAGTACTTC.